This T cell receptor beta chain was profiled in a study of CD8 T cells in ankylosing spondylitis (dated by TCRdb to the late 2010s). Context from the whole study: The study profiled T cell receptor beta repertoires in healthy donors and ankylosing spondylitis patients to find disease-linked TCR variants. Peripheral blood was sampled, and synovial fluid was additionally collected from ankylosing spondylitis patients. The whole study cohort included some 100 healthy donors and over 20 ankylosing spondylitis patients.

The sequencing machine was an Illumina HiSeq 2500. Quantitative 5'-RACE with molecular barcodes was the method used to prepare the TCR beta libraries. In the paper's pipeline: Disease-linked TCR variants were identified with a new computational method built on a probabilistic model of VDJ rearrangement. The public reads were quality trimmed at Q25 with fastp and then assembled into clones with MiXCR by TCRdb, keeping productive beta chains. Rows merge per CDR3 protein into single entries with the most common DNA and genes. The V and J calls follow TCRdb's processing rather than the paper's. The sample table shows about 360,000 distinct CDR3 sequences, and approximately 20% are seen once. Clones ranked in the top ten supply less than 15% of the sample. Overall results and qualifications from the work: In peripheral blood, the disease-linked clones were found at relatively low frequencies and had a CD8+ phenotype. Blood from ankylosing spondylitis patients appeared to be characterized by a TCR beta motif made up of several highly homologous amino acid variants. Significant enrichment of the disease-linked clones was reported in matched synovial fluid samples from ankylosing spondylitis patients. Some of the motif variants had been reported before in the synovial fluid and blood of reactive arthritis patients, a finding that suggests common disease-initiation mechanisms.

Measured from the cysteine to the phenylalanine, the CDR3 is 15 residues long. The DNA shown is the 45-base CDR3, in frame from base 1. The CDR1 and CDR2 encoded by the germline V gene are MDHEN and SYDVKM. V and J are trimmed by 5 bases and 6 bases, and the gene matches miss 11 bases of the junction. This clonotype has just a few counts. What this receptor recognizes is not known. Base qualities are not provided; no much larger clone lies one nucleotide away. This sequence uses TRBV28 and TRBJ2-7, and TRBD1 matches 9 of the central bases. Sample: blood, either unsorted or a sorted T cell fraction (not recorded which). The sequence was collected from a male donor with ankylosing spondylitis or in good health (not recorded which). The nucleotide sequence reads TGTGCCAGCAGTAGCCCGGGACAGGGTATTCCCGAGCAGTACTTC. Its protein reads: CASSSPGQGIPEQYF.